This TCR beta chain originates from a study of blood T cells in healthy people across ages. Together with a sample-barcoded 5' primer, a J-beta primer mix was included in a second PCR lasting roughly 6 to 12 cycles. One entry per CDR3 protein results from TCRdb running MiXCR on the 5' RACE reads. This sample has 800,000 or so distinct CDR3 sequences, with around a quarter found just once. There are 15 residues in the CDR3. V was trimmed by 2 bases and J by 2 bases, leaving 13 bases between them. These data were likewise used in another study, on T cells of mothers and their children. That study adds: The output of TCR recombination is shaped by thymic selection similarly in related and unrelated pairs.

Sequencing was carried out using blood. The chain joins TRBV12-3 or TRBV12-4 to TRBJ2-7, with D maybe TRBD1 (5 bases). The TCR originated in a boy between 10 and 17 years old in good health. CDR3 residues: CASSLRQGLAYEQYF. CDR3 nucleotide sequence: TGTGCCAGCAGTTTAAGGCAGGGCCTGGCCTACGAGCAGTACTTC.